This T cell receptor (beta chain) was sequenced for a study of control samples from healthy donors and cancer patients. This CDR3 has 17 residues. The germline CDR1 and CDR2 sequences are LGHDT and YNNKEL (reference sequence). Trimming at V came to 3 bases and at J to 1 base, leaving 11 bases not matched to a gene. This clone was detected only a few times. Assay: immunoSEQ multiplex PCR; the TCRdb copy retains only in-frame clones and omits some. The sample comprises around 130,000 clones, 87% of which are singletons, and roughly an eighth rests with the top ten. The chain has TRBV3-1 (or the pseudogene TRBV3-2) and TRBJ1-2; TRBD1 matches 7 bases. Sequenced input: blood. This sequence originates from a young man in good health. This chain's CDR3 is CASSQARGIPFNYGYTF. The CDR3 DNA reads TGTGCCAGCAGCCAGGCCAGGGGGATCCCCTTTAACTATGGCTACACCTTC.